This is a list of T cell receptor beta chains from one sample in a study of blood T cell repertoires in COVID-19. The table came from immunoSEQ multiplex PCR; TCRdb's copy has only in-frame clones and leaves some out. This table holds over 150,000 clones, approximately 91% found once. Input material: peripheral blood. The receptors were gathered from a man in his late teens or twenties with COVID-19, enrolled during active disease. Both conserved end residues are part of each CDR3. Fields, in order: V gene, J gene, CDR3 protein.

V gene: TRBV19
J gene: TRBJ1-5
CDR3 protein: CASSMRGTPNAQPQHF

V gene: TRBV7-9
J gene: TRBJ2-7
CDR3 protein: CASTTGGSRSYEQYF

V gene: TRBV5-4
J gene: TRBJ2-2
CDR3 protein: CASSLGLATGELFF

V gene: TRBV9
J gene: TRBJ2-7
CDR3 protein: CASSPSQGLSPYEQYF

V gene: TRBV7-2
J gene: TRBJ2-6
CDR3 protein: CASSSQFSGANVLTF

V gene: TRBV28
J gene: TRBJ1-1
CDR3 protein: CASSPIRGGEAFF

V gene: TRBV28
J gene: TRBJ1-1
CDR3 protein: CASSLSRGQIEAFF

V gene: TRBV5-6
J gene: TRBJ1-1
CDR3 protein: CASRFGGATEAFF

V gene: TRBV7-3
J gene: TRBJ2-2
CDR3 protein: CASSLIGGFTGELFF

V gene: TRBV19
J gene: TRBJ2-2
CDR3 protein: CASRQSTGELFF

V gene: TRBV6-2/TRBV6-3
J gene: TRBJ2-7
CDR3 protein: CASSYDRGNHEQYF

V gene: TRBV30
J gene: TRBJ2-1
CDR3 protein: CAWSGGRAGHGLAGDEQFF

V gene: TRBV5-6
J gene: TRBJ2-1
CDR3 protein: CASSLTSGTQFF

V gene: TRBV6-4
J gene: TRBJ1-6
CDR3 protein: CASRYSYNSPLHF

V gene: TRBV27
J gene: TRBJ1-3
CDR3 protein: CASSPTVSGNTIYF

V gene: TRBV3-1/TRBV3-2
J gene: TRBJ2-3
CDR3 protein: CASSHPGGPDTQYF

V gene: TRBV11-2
J gene: TRBJ2-5
CDR3 protein: CASSIDRAQYF

V gene: TRBV11-2
J gene: TRBJ1-5
CDR3 protein: CASSRGGPWPQHF

V gene: TRBV30
J gene: TRBJ1-1
CDR3 protein: CAWSVRWNTEAFF

V gene: TRBV6-1
J gene: TRBJ2-7
CDR3 protein: CASSEGFRGRYYEQYF

V gene: TRBV7-9
J gene: TRBJ1-3
CDR3 protein: CASSSTGNTIYF

V gene: TRBV19
J gene: TRBJ1-3
CDR3 protein: CASSIFGGIGVPGNTIYF

V gene: TRBV28
J gene: TRBJ1-1
CDR3 protein: CASHNWRAGPEAFF

V gene: TRBV6-1
J gene: TRBJ2-7
CDR3 protein: CASSTGVEGYEQYF

V gene: TRBV5-3
J gene: TRBJ2-2
CDR3 protein: CARSLTLQGTMETGELFF

V gene: TRBV6-2/TRBV6-3
J gene: TRBJ2-7
CDR3 protein: CASSRYGQGYEQYF

V gene: TRBV30
J gene: TRBJ2-1
CDR3 protein: CAWSPLSGTEGINYEQFF

V gene: TRBV12-3/TRBV12-4
J gene: TRBJ1-2
CDR3 protein: CASSPLGARGYTF

V gene: TRBV29-1
J gene: TRBJ2-1
CDR3 protein: CSVLSRIDEQFF

V gene: TRBV21-1
J gene: TRBJ1-5
CDR3 protein: CASSKIWPTGYSNQPQHF

V gene: TRBV6-5
J gene: TRBJ2-1
CDR3 protein: CASSFIAGGKYNEQFF

V gene: TRBV28
J gene: TRBJ2-4
CDR3 protein: CASRPLQAPKNIQYF

V gene: TRBV29-1
J gene: TRBJ1-1
CDR3 protein: CSVEKGYTEAFF

V gene: TRBV3-1/TRBV3-2
J gene: TRBJ1-5
CDR3 protein: CASSRTINQPQHF

V gene: TRBV4-3
J gene: TRBJ2-1
CDR3 protein: CASSQDPAGTGGEQFF

V gene: TRBV6-4
J gene: TRBJ2-1
CDR3 protein: CASSVRTSSEQFF

V gene: TRBV13
J gene: TRBJ2-5
CDR3 protein: CASSLKVRKKETQYF

V gene: TRBV24-1
J gene: TRBJ2-6
CDR3 protein: CATSGTSGRESSGANVLTF

V gene: TRBV27
J gene: TRBJ2-7
CDR3 protein: CASRVDRANPYEQYF